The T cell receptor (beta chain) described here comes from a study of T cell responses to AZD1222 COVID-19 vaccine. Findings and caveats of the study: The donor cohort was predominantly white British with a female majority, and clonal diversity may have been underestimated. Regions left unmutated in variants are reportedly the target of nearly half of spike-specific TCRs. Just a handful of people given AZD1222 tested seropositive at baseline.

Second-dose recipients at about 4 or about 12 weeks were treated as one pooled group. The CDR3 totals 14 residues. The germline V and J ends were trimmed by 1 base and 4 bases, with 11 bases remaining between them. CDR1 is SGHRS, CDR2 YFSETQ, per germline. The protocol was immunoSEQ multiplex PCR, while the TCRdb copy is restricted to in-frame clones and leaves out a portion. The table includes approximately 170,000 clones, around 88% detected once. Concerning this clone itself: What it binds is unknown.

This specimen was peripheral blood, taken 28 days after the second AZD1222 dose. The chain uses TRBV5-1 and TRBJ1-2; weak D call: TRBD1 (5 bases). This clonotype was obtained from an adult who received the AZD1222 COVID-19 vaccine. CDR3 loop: CASSLTSTAYGYTF. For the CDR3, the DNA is TGCGCCAGCAGCTTGACTTCGACAGCCTATGGCTACACCTTC. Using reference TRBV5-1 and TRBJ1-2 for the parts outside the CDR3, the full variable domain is KAGVTQTPRYLIKTRGQQVTLSCSPISGHRSVSWYQQTPGQGLQFLFEYFSETQRNKGNFPGRFSGRQFSNSRSEMNVSTLELGDSALYLCASSLTSTAYGYTFGSGTRLTVV.